These 13 T cell receptor beta chains were sequenced from one sample in a study of OX40 agonist ivuxolimab in advanced cancers. TCRdb keeps only in-frame clones here, not all; method: immunoSEQ multiplex PCR. The sample lists under 65,000 clones; about 88% were seen once. The starting material was CD4+ or CD8+ T cells sorted from blood, obtained in a trial of the OX40 agonist ivuxolimab. These receptors all come from an adult with an advanced solid tumor such as melanoma, head and neck, liver or kidney cancer.

The gene calls are TRBV29-1 and TRBJ2-1, with 9 positions matching TRBD2. Unmatched junction bases numbered 9, after V lost 4 bases and J lost 5 bases. Per the germline V gene, CDR1 is SQVTM and CDR2 is ANQGSEA. The CDR3 length is 15 residues. Here the CDR3 reads CSVGSLAGVNNEQFF. The CDR3 bases are TGCAGCGTTGGTTCGTTAGCGGGAGTGAACAATGAGCAGTTCTTC.

This rearrangement joins TRBV11-2 to TRBJ2-3; perhaps TRBD1 as D (5 bases). Germline V gives CDR1 SGHAT, CDR2 FQNNGV. V was cut by 1 base and J by 11 bases, with 13 bases left in between. The CDR3 has 13 amino acids. Written as DNA, the CDR3 is TGTGCCAGCAGCTTAGGCGTTGGACAAAGGCAGTATTTT. This encodes CASSLGVGQRQYF.

This clone came up once. V is TRBV6-5 and J is TRBJ2-7, with TRBD1 matching 11 bases. Per germline, CDR1 MNHEY and CDR2 SVGAGI. The CDR3 runs 14 residues. V gave up 2 bases and J gave up 6 bases; unmatched junction bases: 3. The CDR3 reads CASSYGQGAAEQYF. CDR3 coding DNA: TGTGCCAGCAGTTACGGACAGGGGGCGGCCGAGCAGTACTTC.

The CDR3 loop is CASSPRSTGGELFF. The CDR3 DNA follows: TGTGCCAGCAGCCCGCGCTCGACAGGCGGGGAGCTGTTTTTT. J is TRBJ2-2 and V is TRBV7-3, with D possibly being TRBD1 (6 bases). Trimming cost V 5 bases and J 7 bases, with 14 bases left between them. The CDR3 runs 14 residues. Germline V CDR1 and CDR2: SGHTA, FQGTGA.

Only a few counts were recorded for this clone. The V call is TRBV2, the J call TRBJ2-1, with 7 bases aligning to TRBD2. Unmatched junction bases numbered 4, after V lost 6 bases and J lost 8 bases. This CDR3 region has 12 residues. CDR1 and CDR2 from the germline V gene are SNHLY and FYNNEI. CDR3 sequence: CASRGRGDEQFF. CDR3 DNA sequence: TGTGCCAGCAGGGGACGGGGGGATGAGCAGTTCTTC.

This clone was seen a handful of times. This chain uses TRBV25-1 with TRBJ2-5, with a weak D call TRBD1 (5 bases). The V gene lost 1 base and the J gene lost 6 bases, with 12 bases spanning the gap. CDR3 length equals 14 residues. In germline, CDR1 is MGHDK, CDR2 SYGVNS. CDR3 DNA: TGTGCCAGCAGTGAATTCAGGGTCGAGAAGACCCAGTACTTC. Translation gives CASSEFRVEKTQYF.

The V call is TRBV7-2, the J call TRBJ2-7, with D uncertain. CDR1 and CDR2 (germline): SGHTA, FQGNSA. Deletions cut 5 bases from V and 3 bases from J, with 14 bases between. The CDR3 length is 14 residues. CDR3 loop: CASSLSDMFYEQYF. CDR3 in DNA: TGTGCCAGCAGCCTATCTGACATGTTCTACGAGCAGTACTTC.

This clone has only a few counts. The V gene is TRBV7-2, the J gene TRBJ1-2; perhaps TRBD1 as D (5 bases). The germline V gene encodes CDR1 SGHTA and CDR2 FQGNSA. Deletions cut 5 bases from V and 2 bases from J, with 18 bases between. The CDR3 consists of 16 residues. The CDR3 DNA reads TGTGCCAGCAGCGCTGACAGTACCAGGCTAAACTATGGCTACACCTTC. Translation gives CASSADSTRLNYGYTF.

The rearrangement links TRBV19 to TRBJ1-3, with no clear D. The V gene lost 6 bases and the J gene lost 0 bases, with 9 bases spanning the gap. This CDR3 has 14 amino acids. CDR1 is LNHDA, CDR2 SQIVND, per germline (reference sequence). The CDR3 nucleotides read TGTGCCAGTAGGGTACGGATCTCTGGAAACACCATATATTTT. This codes for CASRVRISGNTIYF.

The chain carries TRBV6-6 and TRBJ1-5, with 9 nucleotides matching TRBD1. The CDR3 length is 15 residues. J was trimmed by 1 base and V by 6 bases; bases with no gene match: 4. Germline V gene sequence: CDR1 MNHNY, CDR2 SVGAGI (reference sequence). The CDR3 region has the DNA TGTGCCAGCAGGGGACAGGGAGGGAGCAATCAGCCCCAGCATTTT. Protein product: CASRGQGGSNQPQHF.

This chain joins TRBV2 and TRBJ2-7; the D call may be TRBD1 or TRBD2 (5 bases each). The length of the CDR3 is 16 residues. V was pared by 5 bases and J by 6 bases, with 23 bases between. CDR1 SNHLY and CDR2 FYNNEI come from the germline V gene. The CDR3 DNA reads as TGTGCCAGCAGTTGGACCCCAGAGAGAGGGGCGGTCGAGCAGTACTTC. Translating it yields CASSWTPERGAVEQYF.

The rearrangement links TRBV7-3 to TRBJ2-2; 10 bases align to TRBD1. The CDR3 runs to 16 residues. Losses at the gene ends were 5 bases for V and 5 bases for J; bases not matched to a gene: 8. Germline values: CDR1 SGHTA, CDR2 FQGTGA. CDR3 sequence (DNA): TGTGCCAGCAGCGGAGTGGGACAGGGGTCAACCGGGGAGCTGTTTTTT. Encoded protein: CASSGVGQGSTGELFF.

This clone appeared a single time. The V gene is TRBV19, the J gene TRBJ2-1, with D possibly being TRBD1 (5 bases). The CDR3 has 17 amino acids. CDR1 is LNHDA, CDR2 SQIVND, per germline (reference sequence). V lost 0 bases and J lost 2, with 14 bases in between. The CDR3 loop is CASSIDRPGQAYNEQFF. The CDR3 nucleotides are TGTGCCAGTAGTATAGATCGTCCAGGGCAGGCCTACAATGAGCAGTTCTTC.